A selection of T cell receptor beta chains follows, all from one sample in a study of cytomegalovirus exposure and HLA in healthy donors. Data came from immunoSEQ multiplex PCR; TCRdb stores just in-frame clones and leaves some out. The sample includes 100,000 to 140,000 clones, 74% seen only once; the top ten take 13% to 15%. The sample taken for sequencing was PBMCs. The receptors stem from a woman in her 40s in good health and CMV-seropositive. The CDR3 runs from the conserved cysteine through the conserved F or W. Fields, in order: J gene, CDR3 length, V gene, CDR3 protein.

j_call: TRBJ1-1
cdr3_length: 14
v_call: TRBV11-2
cdr3_aa: CASSSTGGFTEAFF

j_call: TRBJ2-2
cdr3_length: 15
v_call: TRBV5-6
cdr3_aa: CASSLGQGLGGELFF

j_call: TRBJ2-7
cdr3_length: 12
v_call: TRBV18
cdr3_aa: CASSAGNDEQYF

j_call: TRBJ1-2
cdr3_length: 13
v_call: TRBV30
cdr3_aa: CAWATTPGGGYTF

j_call: TRBJ2-1
cdr3_length: 15
v_call: TRBV5-8
cdr3_aa: CASSSREGEINEQFF

j_call: TRBJ2-5
cdr3_length: 15
v_call: TRBV14
cdr3_aa: CASSQALAGVETQYF

j_call: TRBJ2-1
cdr3_length: 15
v_call: TRBV18
cdr3_aa: CASSLSSGSYNEQFF

j_call: TRBJ1-2
cdr3_length: 14
v_call: TRBV30
cdr3_aa: CAWNRRDSNYGYTF

j_call: TRBJ1-1
cdr3_length: 13
v_call: TRBV10-3
cdr3_aa: CAIRRRVNTEAFF

j_call: TRBJ1-6
cdr3_length: 15
v_call: TRBV6-5
cdr3_aa: CASSYSTQGNSPLHF

j_call: TRBJ2-1
cdr3_length: 15
v_call: TRBV5-4
cdr3_aa: CASSPGIRVNNEQFF

j_call: TRBJ1-1
cdr3_length: 14
v_call: TRBV6-5
cdr3_aa: CASSYSNGNTEAFF

j_call: TRBJ2-5
cdr3_length: 14
v_call: TRBV5-8
cdr3_aa: CASSQTGGEETQYF

j_call: TRBJ2-3
cdr3_length: 15
v_call: TRBV5-1
cdr3_aa: CASSSGGGSTDTQYF

j_call: TRBJ1-5
cdr3_length: 14
v_call: TRBV19
cdr3_aa: CASSIWGLGQPQHF

j_call: TRBJ2-5
cdr3_length: 15
v_call: TRBV5-1
cdr3_aa: CASSLETGVGETQYF

j_call: TRBJ1-5
cdr3_length: 17
v_call: TRBV21-1
cdr3_aa: CASSPPDRAYSNQPQHF

j_call: TRBJ2-1
cdr3_length: 15
v_call: TRBV5-1
cdr3_aa: CASTQVPSGGNEQFF

j_call: TRBJ2-1
cdr3_length: 15
v_call: TRBV5-1
cdr3_aa: CASSLHSGGASEQFF

j_call: TRBJ2-2
cdr3_length: 14
v_call: TRBV10-3
cdr3_aa: CAISIQGTTGELFF

j_call: TRBJ2-1
cdr3_length: 15
v_call: TRBV4-3
cdr3_aa: CASSQDPQRGNEQFF

j_call: TRBJ2-7
cdr3_length: 14
v_call: TRBV6-5
cdr3_aa: CASSYGTGESEQYF

j_call: TRBJ1-2
cdr3_length: 16
v_call: TRBV9
cdr3_aa: CASSAEDRVFNYGYTF

j_call: TRBJ1-1
cdr3_length: 14
v_call: TRBV6-5
cdr3_aa: CASSYLQGNTEAFF

j_call: TRBJ1-1
cdr3_length: 13
v_call: TRBV2
cdr3_aa: CASIPQGNTEAFF

j_call: TRBJ1-1
cdr3_length: 12
v_call: TRBV4-2
cdr3_aa: CASSQDRTEAFF

j_call: TRBJ2-1
cdr3_length: 16
v_call: TRBV4-1
cdr3_aa: CASRPQRGGSYNEQFF

j_call: TRBJ2-2
cdr3_length: 14
v_call: TRBV28
cdr3_aa: CASSLPSGPGELFF

j_call: TRBJ2-4
cdr3_length: 15
v_call: TRBV7-2
cdr3_aa: CASSPGGAPKNIQYF

j_call: TRBJ1-6
cdr3_length: 17
v_call: TRBV25-1
cdr3_aa: CASSESTHGRANSPLHF

j_call: TRBJ1-1
cdr3_length: 15
v_call: TRBV5-1
cdr3_aa: CASSRTLQGNTEAFF

j_call: TRBJ1-2
cdr3_length: 15
v_call: TRBV5-4
cdr3_aa: CASSLVTGANYGYTF

j_call: TRBJ2-7
cdr3_length: 16
v_call: TRBV4-2
cdr3_aa: CASSQVGDSSSYEQYF

j_call: TRBJ1-2
cdr3_length: 13
v_call: TRBV6-1
cdr3_aa: CASRPGQNYGYTF

j_call: TRBJ2-5
cdr3_length: 12
v_call: TRBV2
cdr3_aa: CASSEEVKTQYF

j_call: TRBJ2-1
cdr3_length: 15
v_call: TRBV19
cdr3_aa: CASSGPGGHSNEQFF

j_call: TRBJ1-3
cdr3_length: 15
v_call: TRBV2
cdr3_aa: CASEEGGLSGNTIYF

j_call: TRBJ2-7
cdr3_length: 14
v_call: TRBV5-1
cdr3_aa: CASSLVGGNYEQYF

j_call: TRBJ2-5
cdr3_length: 15
v_call: TRBV2
cdr3_aa: CASSEVAGGSGTQYF

j_call: TRBJ2-1
cdr3_length: 13
v_call: TRBV6-6
cdr3_aa: CASSRLGFNEQFF

j_call: TRBJ1-3
cdr3_length: 13
v_call: TRBV6-1
cdr3_aa: CASGAGPGNTIYF

j_call: TRBJ1-1
cdr3_length: 13
v_call: TRBV5-5
cdr3_aa: CASSITGNTEAFF

j_call: TRBJ1-5
cdr3_length: 15
v_call: TRBV5-1
cdr3_aa: CASSLEGDRNQPQHF

j_call: TRBJ1-1
cdr3_length: 14
v_call: TRBV5-1
cdr3_aa: CASSFRDRNTEAFF

j_call: TRBJ1-4
cdr3_length: 14
v_call: TRBV7-9
cdr3_aa: CASSLGPSNEKLFF

j_call: TRBJ2-1
cdr3_length: 12
v_call: TRBV30
cdr3_aa: CAWTSGYNEQFF